The following is a T cell receptor beta chain sequence with its context. V lost 2 bases and J lost 4; bases outside the gene matches: 1. In germline, CDR1 is MNHNY, CDR2 SVGAGI (reference sequence). This CDR3 comprises 14 residues. This entry is derived from a study of blood T cell repertoires in COVID-19. Measured with immunoSEQ multiplex PCR; TCRdb has only the in-frame clones, and not every one. In the table there are tens of thousands of clones, just over 85% of which are singletons. The chain has TRBV6-6 and TRBJ1-4, with 7 bases that match TRBD1. Sequencing was done on a sample of peripheral blood. The TCR originated in a woman aged 80 or older with acute or convalescent COVID-19. Here the CDR3 DNA reads TGTGCCAGCAGTTACGGGGACAGTAATGAAAAACTGTTTTTT. Translated: CASSYGDSNEKLFF.